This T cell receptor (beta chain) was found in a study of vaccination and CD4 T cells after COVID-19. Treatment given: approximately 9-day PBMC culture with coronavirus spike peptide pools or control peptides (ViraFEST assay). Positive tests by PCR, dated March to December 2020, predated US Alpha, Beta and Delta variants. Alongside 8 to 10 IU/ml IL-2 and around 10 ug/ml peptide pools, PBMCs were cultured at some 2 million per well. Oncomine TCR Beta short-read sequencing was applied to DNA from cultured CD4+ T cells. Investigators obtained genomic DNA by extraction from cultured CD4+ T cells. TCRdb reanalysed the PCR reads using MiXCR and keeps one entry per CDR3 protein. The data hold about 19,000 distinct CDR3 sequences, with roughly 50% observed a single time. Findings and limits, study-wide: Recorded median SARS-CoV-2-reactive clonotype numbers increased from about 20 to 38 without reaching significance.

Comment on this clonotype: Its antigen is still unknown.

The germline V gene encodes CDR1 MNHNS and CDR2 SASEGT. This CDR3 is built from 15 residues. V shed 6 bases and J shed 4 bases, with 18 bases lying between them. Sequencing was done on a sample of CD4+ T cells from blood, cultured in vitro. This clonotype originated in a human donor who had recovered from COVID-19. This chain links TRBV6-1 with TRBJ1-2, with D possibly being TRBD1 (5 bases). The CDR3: CASSAGVQGLYGYTF. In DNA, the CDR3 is TGTGCCAGCAGCGCCGGGGTTCAGGGCCTCTATGGCTACACCTTC.